This T cell receptor (beta chain) was recovered during a study of monozygotic twins with inflammatory bowel disease. TCRdb reprocessed the 5' RACE reads and reports one entry per CDR3 protein, with no DNA. The sample has approximately 300,000 distinct CDR3 sequences, and its top ten clones hold roughly 5.3%. Total RNA from whole blood was isolated with no T cell sorting. Sequencing was performed on blood. The receptor comes from a human donor with ulcerative colitis or Crohn's disease, or a healthy co-twin of an affected twin (not recorded which).

The CDR3 spells CASSYTGQTSRNTEAFF. This chain uses TRBV6-5 with TRBJ1-1. This CDR3 spans 17 amino acids. Looked up from germline, CDR1 is MNHEY and CDR2 is SVGAGI.